The 5 T cell receptor beta chains below all came from one sample that was sequenced in a study of T cell responses to AZD1222 COVID-19 vaccine. Some clones are missing from TCRdb's copy, which holds only in-frame ones; the method was immunoSEQ multiplex PCR. This sample carries 170,000 or so clones, roughly nine tenths of them seen once, and the ten largest clones take about 1.6%. Sequenced material: peripheral blood, taken on day 0 of AZD1222 vaccination. These receptors came from an adult in good health.

V and J are TRBV12-3 or TRBV12-4 and TRBJ1-2; D uncertain. There are 12 residues in the CDR3. The V end lost 5 bases, the J end lost 8 bases, and 12 bases lay between the germline ends. The CDR3 loop reads CASSPSAGGYTF. DNA of the CDR3: TGTGCCAGCAGTCCCTCTGCTGGGGGCTACACCTTC.

CDR3 sequence reads: CASSSGQPYSGNTIYF. The DNA of the CDR3 is TGTGCCAGCAGTTCAGGACAGCCCTACTCTGGAAACACCATATATTTT. The chain is built from TRBV28 and TRBJ1-3; D is possibly TRBD1 (6 bases). The germline V gene encodes CDR1 MDHEN and CDR2 SYDVKM. The CDR3 runs 16 residues. V gave up 4 bases and J gave up 0 bases, with 13 bases separating them.

The chain is built from TRBV4-1 and TRBJ1-5; D ambiguous. V gave up 4 bases and J gave up 1 base, with 11 bases separating them. Germline V gives CDR1 MGHRA, CDR2 YSYEKL. The CDR3 extends over 15 amino acids. CDR3 in amino acids: CASSPTKMSNQPQHF. CDR3 DNA: TGCGCCAGCAGCCCCACGAAAATGAGCAATCAGCCCCAGCATTTT.

The chain carries TRBV19 and TRBJ1-6; a weak D match, TRBD1 (6 bases). Per germline, CDR1 LNHDA and CDR2 SQIVND (reference sequence). V shed 8 bases and J shed 7 bases, with 12 bases lying between them. The CDR3 consists of 13 residues. CDR3 sequence (DNA): TGTGCCAGTGGAGGGGGGTACAATTCACCCCTCCACTTT. Its translation is CASGGGYNSPLHF.

V usage is TRBV7-9 and J usage is TRBJ2-3; no definite D call. Germline CDR1 SEHNR, CDR2 FQNEAQ (reference sequence). The CDR3 extends over 12 amino acids. The V end lost 2 bases, the J end lost 4 bases, and 4 bases lay between the germline ends. The CDR3 region has the DNA TGTGCCAGCAGCTTAAGCGCAGATACGCAGTATTTT. The encoded protein is CASSLSADTQYF. The full variable domain, in which reference TRBV7-9 and TRBJ2-3 provide the parts outside the CDR3, is DTGVSQNPRHKITKRGQNVTFRCDPISEHNRLYWYRQTLGQGPEFLTYFQNEAQLEKSRLLSDRFSAERPKGSFSTLEIQRTEQGDSAMYLCASSLSADTQYFGPGTRLTVL.